This TCR beta chain was recovered during a study of T cells in Graves' hyperthyroidism and ophthalmopathy. RNA transcripts gave rise to amplified TCR beta CDR3 regions. The study used the HTBI primer set for a first-round RT-PCR of the TCR CDR3. TCRdb used MiXCR to reprocess the multiplex PCR reads, holding one entry per CDR3 protein. The table records almost 350,000 distinct CDR3 sequences, 15% to 20% of them present only once. CDR1 and CDR2 from the germline V gene are DFQATT and SNEGSKA (reference sequence). V shed 0 bases and J shed 8 bases, with 10 bases lying between them. This CDR3 has 12 residues. The study's findings and limits: Also found in blood were most expanded thyroid clonotypes above 0.001.

Individuals with ophthalmopathy presented a Clinical Activity Score of at least 3, a NOSPECS grade of at least 4 and a duration under 3 months. Every diagnosis used clinical symptoms, serum thyroxine and TRAb, thyroid ultrasound and orbital computed tomography. PBMCs were collected from an approximately 9.3 ml volume of fresh peripheral blood. This clonotype appeared many times. What it binds is not known. The chain uses TRBV20-1 and TRBJ1-2, with D unresolved. This TCR derives from a woman aged 40 to 50 with Graves' ophthalmopathy. The sequencing sample was made of blood. The CDR3 spells CSARENSEGYTF. The CDR3 DNA reads as TGCAGTGCTAGAGAGAACTCGGAGGGCTACACCTTC.